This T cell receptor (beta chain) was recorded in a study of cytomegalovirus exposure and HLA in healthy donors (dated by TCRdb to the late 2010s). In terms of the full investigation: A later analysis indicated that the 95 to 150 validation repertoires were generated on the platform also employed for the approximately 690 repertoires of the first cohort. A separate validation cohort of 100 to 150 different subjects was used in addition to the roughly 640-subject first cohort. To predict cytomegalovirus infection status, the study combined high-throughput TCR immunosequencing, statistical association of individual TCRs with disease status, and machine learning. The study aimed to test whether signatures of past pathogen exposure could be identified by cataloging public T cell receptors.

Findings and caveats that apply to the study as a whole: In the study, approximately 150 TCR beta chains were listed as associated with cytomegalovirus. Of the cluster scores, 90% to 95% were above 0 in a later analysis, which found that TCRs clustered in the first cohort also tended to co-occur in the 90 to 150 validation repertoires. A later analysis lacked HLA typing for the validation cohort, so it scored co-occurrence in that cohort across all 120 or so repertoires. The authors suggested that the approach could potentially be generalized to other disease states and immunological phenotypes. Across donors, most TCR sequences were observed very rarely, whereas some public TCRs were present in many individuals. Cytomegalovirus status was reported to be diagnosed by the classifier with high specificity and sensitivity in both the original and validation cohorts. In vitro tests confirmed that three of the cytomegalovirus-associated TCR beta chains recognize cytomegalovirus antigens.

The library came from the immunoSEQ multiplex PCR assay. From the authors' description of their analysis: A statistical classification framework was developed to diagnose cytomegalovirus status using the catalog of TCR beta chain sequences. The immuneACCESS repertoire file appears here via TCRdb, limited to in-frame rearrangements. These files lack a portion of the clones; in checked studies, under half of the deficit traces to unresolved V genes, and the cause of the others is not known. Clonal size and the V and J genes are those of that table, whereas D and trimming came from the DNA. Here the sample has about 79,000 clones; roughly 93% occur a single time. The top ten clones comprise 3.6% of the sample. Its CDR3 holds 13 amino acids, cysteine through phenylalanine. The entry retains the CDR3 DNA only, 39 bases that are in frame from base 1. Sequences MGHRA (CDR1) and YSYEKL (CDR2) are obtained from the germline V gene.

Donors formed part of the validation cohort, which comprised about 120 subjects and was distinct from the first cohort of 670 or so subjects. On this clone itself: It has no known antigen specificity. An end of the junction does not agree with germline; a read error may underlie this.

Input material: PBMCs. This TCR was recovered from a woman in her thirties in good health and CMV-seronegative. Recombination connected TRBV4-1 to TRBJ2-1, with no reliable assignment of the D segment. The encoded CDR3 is CASSQRSSNEQFF. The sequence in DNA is TGCGCCAGCAGCCAACGGTCCTCCAATGAGCAGTTCTTC.